The 27 T cell receptor beta chains below come from one sample, sequenced in a study of regulatory T cells in long-lasting Graves disease. The sample's time point: newly diagnosed GD, antithyroid drugs for less than 3 months. RNA extracted from PBMCs served as the sequencing template. The authors built TCR beta libraries using iRepertoire HTBI primers and Arm-PCR of CDR3 regions. TCRdb recomputed calls from the multiplex PCR reads with MiXCR, one row per CDR3 protein. The sample has some 240,000 distinct CDR3 sequences, roughly a fifth seen once. These data were likewise used in another study, on T cells in Graves' hyperthyroidism and ophthalmopathy.

The sample here was peripheral blood mononuclear cells (PBMCs), taken at new diagnosis, from a patient treated with antithyroid drugs. The origin of the receptors is a woman aged 25 to 39 with Graves disease.

There are many counts of this clonotype. The rearrangement joins TRBV25-1 to TRBJ2-7; the match to TRBD2 covers 10 bases. CDR1 and CDR2 (germline): MGHDK, SYGVNS. The CDR3 is made up of 16 amino acids. With V trimmed by 4 bases and J by 6 bases, 12 bases remained unmatched. CDR3 loop: CASSARTSGGSREQYF. The CDR3 nucleotides are TGTGCCAGCAGTGCTCGGACTAGCGGAGGATCCCGCGAGCAGTACTTC.

This clonotype was seen repeatedly, ten times or more. V gene TRBV27 combines with J gene TRBJ2-1, with D unclear. The V end was cut by 6 bases, the J end by 2 bases, with 8 bases between. CDR1 and CDR2 from the germline V gene are MNHEY and SMNVEV (reference sequence). CDR3 length: 13 amino acids. The CDR3 spells CASSPRPYNEQFF. As DNA, the CDR3 is TGTGCCAGCAGCCCGAGACCCTACAATGAGCAGTTCTTC.

This clonotype was counted a single time. With a far larger clone one base away, a read error is the likely cause. The chain joins TRBV27 to TRBJ2-7; no clear D. Germline CDR1 reads MNHEY; CDR2 reads SMNVEV (reference sequence). CDR3 length: 12 amino acids. V lost 7 bases and J lost 0, with 7 bases in between. The CDR3 DNA reads as TGTGCCAGCACCCAGAGCTCCTACGAGCAGTACTTC. This gives the protein CASTQSSYEQYF.

This chain joins TRBV7-9 and TRBJ2-5, with 8 bases lining up with TRBD1. From germline, CDR1 is SEHNR and CDR2 FQNEAQ (reference sequence). The CDR3 spans 14 residues. V dropped 3 bases and J dropped 0; count of bases not matched to a gene: 0. CDR3 DNA sequence: TGTGCCAGCAGCTTGGACAGGGACCAAGAGACCCAGTACTTC. This sequence encodes CASSLDRDQETQYF.

In its sample, this clonotype was seen many times. The chain is built from TRBV28 and TRBJ2-7, with D maybe TRBD2 (7 bases). Germline CDR1 MDHEN, CDR2 SYDVKM. This CDR3 is 14 amino acids long. Between the trimmed V and J ends, which lost 2 bases and 4 bases, there was a span of 12 bases. DNA for the CDR3: TGTGCCAGCAGTTTAAGGGGGAGGGGGTACGAGCAGTACTTC. Its translation: CASSLRGRGYEQYF.

This chain links TRBV15 with TRBJ1-4, with 7 positions matching TRBD1. This CDR3 contains 16 residues. The V and J ends lost 2 bases and 7 bases, in that order; junction bases with no gene match: 10. Germline V CDR1 and CDR2: LNHNV, YYDKDF (reference sequence). In DNA, the CDR3 is TGTGCCACCAGCAGACTAGGACAGGTGCGGAGTGAAAAACTGTTTTTT. Protein: CATSRLGQVRSEKLFF.

This clonotype was seen at least ten times. The rearrangement joins TRBV18 to TRBJ1-1; D gene uncertain. Trimming cost V 2 bases and J 7 bases, with 8 bases left between them. CDR1 KGHSH and CDR2 LQKENI come from the germline V gene. This CDR3 region has 12 residues. The CDR3 region is CASSPLSDEAFF. DNA of the CDR3: TGTGCCAGCTCACCATTGTCCGATGAAGCTTTCTTT.

The chain uses TRBV6-1 and TRBJ1-1; D is possibly TRBD1 (6 bases). Germline assignment: CDR1 MNHNS and CDR2 SASEGT. The CDR3 runs 14 residues. Trimming took 5 bases from V and 4 from J, leaving 14 bases between them. CDR3 loop: CASSPPTGSTEAFF. CDR3 bases: TGTGCCAGCAGTCCCCCTACAGGGAGCACTGAAGCTTTCTTT.

This clonotype has a handful of counts. A read error is possible here, since a much larger clone lies one base away. The CDR3: CASRLHSSYERYF. The CDR3, as DNA: TGTGCCAGCCGGTTACACTCCAGCTACGAGCGGTACTTC. The chain combines TRBV12-3 or TRBV12-4 with TRBJ2-7, with D unclear. This CDR3 comprises 13 residues.

This clonotype has ten or more counts. The genes are TRBV11-2 and TRBJ2-7; TRBD1 matches at 12 bases. V lost 5 bases to trimming and J lost 1 base; unmatched junction nucleotides: 15. Germline lookup yields CDR1 SGHAT and CDR2 FQNNGV. The CDR3 is 19 residues long. This CDR3 is CASSPRVGQGALASYEQYF. In DNA, the CDR3 is TGTGCCAGCAGCCCCCGAGTGGGACAGGGGGCCCTGGCTTCCTACGAGCAGTACTTC.

This clonotype was recorded at least ten times. The chain has TRBV6-1 and TRBJ1-2; the D is unclear. Deletions cut 2 bases from V and 1 base from J, with 8 bases between. Per germline, CDR1 MNHNS and CDR2 SASEGT. The CDR3 is 14 amino acids. The CDR3 loop is CASSERAVNYGYTF. For the CDR3, the DNA is TGTGCCAGCAGTGAACGCGCGGTTAACTATGGCTACACCTTC.

This clonotype came up many times. The gene calls are TRBV20-1 and TRBJ2-3; TRBD2 matches at 15 bases. Germline loops: CDR1 DFQATT, CDR2 SNEGSKA (reference sequence). This CDR3 contains 13 residues. The CDR3 here is CRAGLAGGDTQYF. The CDR3 region has the DNA TGCAGGGCGGGACTAGCGGGAGGAGATACGCAGTATTTT.

This clonotype has a count of ten or more. V is TRBV12-3 or TRBV12-4 and J is TRBJ1-2; 10 positions agree with TRBD1. The length of the CDR3 is 15 residues. V gave up 5 bases and J gave up 7 bases; unmatched junction bases: 10. The CDR3 region has the DNA TGTGCCAGCAGTCCCCCTAGGACAGGGGGGGGTGGCTACACCTTC. This translates into CASSPPRTGGGGYTF.

This clonotype was found many times. J is TRBJ2-7 and V is TRBV6-1, with a possible D match to TRBD2 (5 bases). The germline CDR1 and CDR2 sequences are MNHNS and SASEGT. This CDR3 spans 14 amino acids. The germline V and J ends were trimmed by 2 bases and 4 bases, with 12 bases remaining between them. Here the CDR3 DNA reads TGTGCCAGCAGTGAATGGGGAGATCGATACGAGCAGTACTTC. Translating it yields CASSEWGDRYEQYF.

This clonotype was seen a few times. V is TRBV5-1 and J is TRBJ2-5; D assignment may be TRBD1 or TRBD2 (6 bases each). The CDR3 is 16 amino acids. V was cut by 4 bases and J by 2 bases, with 18 bases left in between. Germline V gene data show CDR1 as SGHRS and CDR2 as YFSETQ. CDR3 amino acids: CASSPIDRRGQETQYF. The DNA of the CDR3 is TGCGCCAGCAGCCCGATCGACAGGAGGGGACAAGAGACCCAGTACTTC.

This clonotype appeared many times. The chain couples TRBV6-2 or TRBV6-3 to TRBJ2-2; TRBD1 aligns across 7 bases. Per germline, CDR1 MNHEY and CDR2 SVGEGT. V lost 4 bases, J lost 5 bases, and 4 bases stayed unmatched. The CDR3 totals 14 residues. The CDR3: CASSSDRFTGELFF. The CDR3 region has the DNA TGTGCCAGCAGTTCGGACAGGTTTACCGGGGAGCTGTTTTTT.

This clonotype has at least ten counts. This sequence joins TRBV20-1 and TRBJ2-7; no firm D call. The V gene's germline CDR1 is DFQATT and CDR2 SNEGSKA (reference sequence). V was pared by 1 base and J by 7 bases, with 23 bases between. The length of the CDR3 is 16 residues. CDR3 loop: CSARVLNSGRMGEQYF. In DNA form, the CDR3 reads TGCAGTGCTAGAGTACTGAACTCGGGCAGGATGGGAGAGCAGTACTTC.

This clonotype was found many times. The chain employs TRBV28 and TRBJ2-3; 8 bases agree with TRBD2. J gave up 7 bases and V 3 bases, and 6 bases lay outside the gene matches. Germline loops: CDR1 MDHEN, CDR2 SYDVKM. The CDR3 is 14 amino acids. In DNA form, the CDR3 reads TGTGCCAGCAGTTTGGCGGGGGGCAGGAATACGCAGTATTTT. Translation gives CASSLAGGRNTQYF.

This clonotype was counted at least ten times. V is TRBV19 and J is TRBJ1-1; D is ambiguous. Germline V lookup: CDR1 LNHDA, CDR2 SQIVND (reference sequence). The CDR3 spans 13 residues. V was pared by 5 bases and J by 1 base, with 8 bases between. CDR3: CASSSRKNTEAFF. For the CDR3, the DNA is TGTGCCAGTAGTTCCAGGAAGAACACTGAAGCTTTCTTT.

This clonotype was counted ten times or more. The chain employs TRBV10-3 and TRBJ2-5, with 8 nucleotides matching TRBD2. Germline CDR1 is ENHRY and CDR2 is SYGVKD. CDR3 length: 15 amino acids. Germline trimming cut 4 bases from V and 3 bases from J; bases unmatched to any gene: 7. This chain's CDR3 is CAISGGLGVEETQYF. The CDR3 nucleotides read TGTGCCATCAGTGGGGGACTAGGGGTGGAAGAGACCCAGTACTTC.

This clonotype has ten or more counts. This chain's CDR3 is CASSLGVYLETQYF. CDR3 sequence (DNA): TGTGCCAGCAGCTTAGGGGTGTACCTAGAGACCCAGTACTTC. The chain recombines TRBV7-2 with TRBJ2-1; D call uncertain. The better agreement between TRBJ2-5 and the DNA end casts doubt on the J call. Per germline, CDR1 SGHTA and CDR2 FQGNSA. The CDR3 extends over 14 amino acids.

The rearrangement uses TRBV2 and TRBJ1-1; no firm D call. The CDR3 totals 14 residues. V was pared by 5 bases and J by 3 bases, with 13 bases between. Germline V gene sequence: CDR1 SNHLY, CDR2 FYNNEI. The CDR3 loop reads CASSRQAMDTEAFF. The CDR3, as DNA: TGTGCCAGCAGTAGGCAGGCAATGGACACTGAAGCTTTCTTT. Full variable domain (remainder filled in from reference TRBV2 and TRBJ1-1): EPEVTQTPSHQVTQMGQEVILRCVPISNHLYFYWYRQILGQKVEFLVSFYNNEISEKSEIFDDQFSVERPDGSNFTLKIRSTKLEDSAMYFCASSRQAMDTEAFFGQGTRLTVV.

The chain couples TRBV7-2 to TRBJ2-5; TRBD1 is a possible D gene (6 bases). The germline V gene has CDR1 SGHTA and CDR2 FQGNSA. The length of the CDR3 is 16 residues. V lost 6 bases to trimming and J lost 4 bases, with 21 bases between them. Here the CDR3 reads CASSPRGPDSLETQYF. Here the CDR3 DNA reads TGTGCCAGCAGTCCAAGGGGCCCGGACAGCTTAGAGACCCAGTACTTC.

This clonotype was recorded at least ten times. For the CDR3, the DNA is TGTGCCAGCAGTTTAAACACAGTTTACGAGCAGTACTTC. Its protein product is CASSLNTVYEQYF. This chain uses TRBV12-3 or TRBV12-4 with TRBJ2-7; D gene unclear. The germline V and J ends were trimmed by 2 bases and 4 bases, with 9 bases remaining between them. This CDR3 has 13 amino acids.

This clonotype showed up just once. This chain uses TRBV28 with TRBJ2-3; D uncertain. V gave up 3 bases and J gave up 4 bases, with 8 bases separating them. CDR3 length: 13 residues. Germline lookup yields CDR1 MDHEN and CDR2 SYDVKM. The CDR3 region is CASSLFRSDTQYF. CDR3 bases: TGTGCCAGCAGTTTGTTCAGATCAGATACGCAGTATTTT.

This clonotype was detected ten times or more. The chain combines TRBV2 with TRBJ1-4; a weak D match, TRBD1 (5 bases). The CDR3 spans 14 residues. V was clipped by 7 bases and J by 8 bases, with 17 bases between them. Germline CDR1 reads SNHLY; CDR2 reads FYNNEI. The CDR3 DNA reads as TGTGCCAGCACCTGGCAGGGAGACGGCGAAAAACTGTTTTTT. Translated, it gives CASTWQGDGEKLFF.

This clonotype was recorded only once. The chain employs TRBV27 and TRBJ2-1; TRBD2 is a possible D gene (6 bases). Germline V gene data show CDR1 as MNHEY and CDR2 as SMNVEV (reference sequence). Trimming removed 2 bases from V and 0 bases from J, with 11 bases in between. This CDR3 region has 16 residues. Written as DNA, the CDR3 is TGTGCCAGCAGTTTAGACGGGGGAGGCTCCTACAATGAGCAGTTCTTC. Translating it yields CASSLDGGGSYNEQFF.